This TCR beta chain was documented in a study of T cell responses to AZD1222 COVID-19 vaccine. General study findings and limits: Spike-specific TCR repertoires showed rising breadth and depth after two AZD1222 doses. Nearly half of unique spike-specific TCRs reportedly avoided B.1.351 and B.1.1.7 mutated regions.

As for this clone: Its antigen remains unidentified.

Looked up from germline, CDR1 is SNHLY and CDR2 is FYNNEI. V lost 4 bases to trimming and J lost 1 base; unmatched junction nucleotides: 0. There are 15 residues in the CDR3. TCRdb's table, derived via immunoSEQ multiplex PCR, lists solely in-frame clones and lacks some. The sample holds around 99,000 clones, approximately 85% seen once. The source material was peripheral blood, sampled on day 0 of MenACWY control vaccination. The genes are TRBV2 and TRBJ2-2, with 10 bases aligning to TRBD2. The receptor's source is an adult in good health. The chain's CDR3 is CASSGLAGNTGELFF. The CDR3 DNA reads as TGTGCCAGCAGTGGACTAGCGGGGAACACCGGGGAGCTGTTTTTT.